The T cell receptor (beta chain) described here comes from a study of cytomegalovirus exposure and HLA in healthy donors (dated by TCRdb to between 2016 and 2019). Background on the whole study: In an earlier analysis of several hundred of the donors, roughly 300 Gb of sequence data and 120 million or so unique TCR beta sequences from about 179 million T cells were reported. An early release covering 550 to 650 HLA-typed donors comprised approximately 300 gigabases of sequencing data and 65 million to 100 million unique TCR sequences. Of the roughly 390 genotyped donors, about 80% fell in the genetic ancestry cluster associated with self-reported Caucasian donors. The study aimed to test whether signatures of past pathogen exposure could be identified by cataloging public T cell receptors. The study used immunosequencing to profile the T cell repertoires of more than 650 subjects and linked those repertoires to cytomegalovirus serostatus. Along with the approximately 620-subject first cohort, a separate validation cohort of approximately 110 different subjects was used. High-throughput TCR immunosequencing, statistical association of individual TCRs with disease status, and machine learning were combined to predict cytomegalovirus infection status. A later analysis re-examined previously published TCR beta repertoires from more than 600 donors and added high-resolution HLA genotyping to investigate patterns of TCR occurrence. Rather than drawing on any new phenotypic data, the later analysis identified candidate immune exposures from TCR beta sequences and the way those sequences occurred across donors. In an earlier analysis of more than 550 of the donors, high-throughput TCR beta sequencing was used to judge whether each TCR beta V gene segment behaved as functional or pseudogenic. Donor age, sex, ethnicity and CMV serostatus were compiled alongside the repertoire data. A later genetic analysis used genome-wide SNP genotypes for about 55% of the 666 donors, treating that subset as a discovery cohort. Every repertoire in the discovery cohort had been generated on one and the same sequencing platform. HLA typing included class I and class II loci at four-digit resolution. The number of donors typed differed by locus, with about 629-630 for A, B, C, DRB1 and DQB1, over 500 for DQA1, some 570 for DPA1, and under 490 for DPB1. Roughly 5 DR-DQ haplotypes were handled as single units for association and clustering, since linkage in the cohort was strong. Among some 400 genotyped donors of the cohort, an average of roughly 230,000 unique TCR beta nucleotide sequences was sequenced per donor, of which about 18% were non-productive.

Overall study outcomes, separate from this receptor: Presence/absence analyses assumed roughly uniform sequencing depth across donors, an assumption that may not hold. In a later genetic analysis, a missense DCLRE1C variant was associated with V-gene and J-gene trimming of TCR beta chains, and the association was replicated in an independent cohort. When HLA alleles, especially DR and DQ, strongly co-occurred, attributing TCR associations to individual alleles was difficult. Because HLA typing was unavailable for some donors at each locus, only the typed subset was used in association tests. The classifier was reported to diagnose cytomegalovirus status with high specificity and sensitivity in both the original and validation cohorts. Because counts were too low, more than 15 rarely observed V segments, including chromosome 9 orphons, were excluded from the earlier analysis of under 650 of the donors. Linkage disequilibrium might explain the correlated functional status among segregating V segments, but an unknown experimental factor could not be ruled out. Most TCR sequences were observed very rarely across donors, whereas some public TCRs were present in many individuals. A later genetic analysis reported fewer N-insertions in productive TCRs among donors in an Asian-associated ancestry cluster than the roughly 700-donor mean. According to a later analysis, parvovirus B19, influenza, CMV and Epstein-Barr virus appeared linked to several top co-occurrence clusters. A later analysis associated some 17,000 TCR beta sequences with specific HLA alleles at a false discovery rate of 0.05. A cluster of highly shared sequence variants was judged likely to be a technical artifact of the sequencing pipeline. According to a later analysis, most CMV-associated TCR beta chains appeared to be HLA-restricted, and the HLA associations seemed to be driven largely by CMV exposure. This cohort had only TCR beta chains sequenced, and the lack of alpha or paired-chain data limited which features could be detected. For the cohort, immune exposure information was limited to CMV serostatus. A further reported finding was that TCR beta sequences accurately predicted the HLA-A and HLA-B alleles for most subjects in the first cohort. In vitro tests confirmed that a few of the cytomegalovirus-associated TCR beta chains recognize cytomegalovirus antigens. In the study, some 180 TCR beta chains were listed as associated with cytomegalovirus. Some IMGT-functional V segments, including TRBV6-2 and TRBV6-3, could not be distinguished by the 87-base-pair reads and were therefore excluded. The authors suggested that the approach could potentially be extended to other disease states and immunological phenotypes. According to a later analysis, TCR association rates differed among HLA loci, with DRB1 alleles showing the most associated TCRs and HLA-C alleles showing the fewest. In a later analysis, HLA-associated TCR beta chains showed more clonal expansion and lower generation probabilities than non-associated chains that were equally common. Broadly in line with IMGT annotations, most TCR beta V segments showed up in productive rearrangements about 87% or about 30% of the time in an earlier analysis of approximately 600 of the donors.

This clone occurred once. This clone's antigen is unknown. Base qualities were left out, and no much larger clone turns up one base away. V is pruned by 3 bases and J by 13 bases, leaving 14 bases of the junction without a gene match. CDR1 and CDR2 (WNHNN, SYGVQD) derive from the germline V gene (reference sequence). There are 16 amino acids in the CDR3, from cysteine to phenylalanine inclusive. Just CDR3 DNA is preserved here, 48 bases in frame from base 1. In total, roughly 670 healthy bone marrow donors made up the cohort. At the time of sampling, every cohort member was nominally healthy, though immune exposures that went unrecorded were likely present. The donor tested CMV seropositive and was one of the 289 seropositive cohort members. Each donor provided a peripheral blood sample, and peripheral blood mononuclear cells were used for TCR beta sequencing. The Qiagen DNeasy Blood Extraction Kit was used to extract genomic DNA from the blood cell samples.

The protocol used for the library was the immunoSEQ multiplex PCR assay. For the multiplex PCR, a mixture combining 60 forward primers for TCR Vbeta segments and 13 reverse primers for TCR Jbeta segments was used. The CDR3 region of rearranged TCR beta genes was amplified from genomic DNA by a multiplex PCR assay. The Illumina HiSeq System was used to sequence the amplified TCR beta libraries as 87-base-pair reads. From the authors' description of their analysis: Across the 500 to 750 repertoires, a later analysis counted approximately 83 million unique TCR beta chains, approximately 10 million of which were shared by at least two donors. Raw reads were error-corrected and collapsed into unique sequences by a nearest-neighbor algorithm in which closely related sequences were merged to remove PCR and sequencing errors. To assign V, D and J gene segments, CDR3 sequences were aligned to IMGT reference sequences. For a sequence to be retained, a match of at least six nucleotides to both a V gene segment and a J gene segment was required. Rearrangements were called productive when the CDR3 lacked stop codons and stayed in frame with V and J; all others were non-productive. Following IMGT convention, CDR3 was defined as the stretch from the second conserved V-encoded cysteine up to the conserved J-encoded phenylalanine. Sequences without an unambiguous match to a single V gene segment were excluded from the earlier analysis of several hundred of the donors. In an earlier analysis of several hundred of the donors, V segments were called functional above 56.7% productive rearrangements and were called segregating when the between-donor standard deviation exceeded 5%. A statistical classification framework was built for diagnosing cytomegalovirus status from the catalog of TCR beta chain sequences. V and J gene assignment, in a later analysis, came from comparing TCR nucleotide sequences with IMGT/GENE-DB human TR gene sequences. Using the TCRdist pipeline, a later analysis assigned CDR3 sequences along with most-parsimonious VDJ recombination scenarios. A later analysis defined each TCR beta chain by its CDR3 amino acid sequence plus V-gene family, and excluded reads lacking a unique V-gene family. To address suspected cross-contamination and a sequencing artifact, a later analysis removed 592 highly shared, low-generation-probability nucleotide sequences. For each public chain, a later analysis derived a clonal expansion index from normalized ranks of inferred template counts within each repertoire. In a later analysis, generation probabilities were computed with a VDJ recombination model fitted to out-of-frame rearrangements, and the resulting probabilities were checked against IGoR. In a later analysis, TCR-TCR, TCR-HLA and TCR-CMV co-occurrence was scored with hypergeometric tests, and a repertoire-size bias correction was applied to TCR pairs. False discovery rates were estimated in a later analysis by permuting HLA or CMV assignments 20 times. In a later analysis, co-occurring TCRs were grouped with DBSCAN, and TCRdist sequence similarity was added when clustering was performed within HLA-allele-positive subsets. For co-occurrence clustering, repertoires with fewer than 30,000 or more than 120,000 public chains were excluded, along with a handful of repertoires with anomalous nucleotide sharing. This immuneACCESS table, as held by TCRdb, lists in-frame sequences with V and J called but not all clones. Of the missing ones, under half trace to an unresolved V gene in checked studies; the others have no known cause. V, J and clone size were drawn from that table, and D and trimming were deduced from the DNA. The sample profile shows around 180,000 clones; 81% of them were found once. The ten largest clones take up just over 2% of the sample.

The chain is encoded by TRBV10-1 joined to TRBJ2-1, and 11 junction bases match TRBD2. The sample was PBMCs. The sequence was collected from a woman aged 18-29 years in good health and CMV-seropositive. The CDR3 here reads CASSDGRTSGLRGQFF. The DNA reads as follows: TGCGCCAGCAGTGATGGGAGGACTAGCGGGTTAAGAGGCCAGTTCTTC.